This TCR beta chain was obtained from a study of technical replicates of blood from a handful of donors. The germline V and J ends were trimmed by 4 bases and 0 bases, with 10 bases remaining between them. The CDR3 extends over 15 amino acids. Germline CDR1 is MRHNA and CDR2 is SNTAGT. Generated by immunoSEQ multiplex PCR, the TCRdb table keeps only in-frame clones and is missing some. The profile shows over 75,000 clones, under 97% of them singletons. V and J are TRBV6-4 and TRBJ2-1, with D maybe TRBD1 (5 bases). The receptor's source is a human donor in good health. Input material: T cells isolated from PBMCs. The CDR3 nucleotides read TGTGCCAGCAGTGTTCAGGGCTACTCCTACAATGAGCAGTTCTTC. Translated: CASSVQGYSYNEQFF.